These T cell receptor beta chains were read from a single sample in a study of beta chain features in type 1 diabetes. The assay was immunoSEQ multiplex PCR, and TCRdb's table has in-frame clones only and misses some. The repertoire holds about 150,000 clones, 48% seen once, with under 0.5% in the top ten. Material: Tregs from blood. The origin of the receptors is a man between 18 and 35 years old in good health. The CDR3 runs from the conserved cysteine through the conserved F or W. Fields, in order: D gene, clone size, V gene, J gene, CDR3 DNA, CDR3 protein. D genes are given only for firm matches. Size is omitted from some rows. Given values are once, few, many or a class for expanded clones.

TRBD2,-,TRBV7-2,TRBJ2-5,TGTGCCAGCAGCTTAGACGGGACTAGCGGGATAGGAGAGACCCAGTACTTC,CASSLDGTSGIGETQYF
TRBD1,-,TRBV6-1,TRBJ2-5,TGTGCCAGCAGTGAATGGGACAGGGTTAGCGTGTCCCAGTACTTC,CASSEWDRVSVSQYF
TRBD1,-,TRBV18,TRBJ2-1,TGTGCCAGCTCACTGGGTAGGGACAGCTCCTACAATGAGCAGTTCTTC,CASSLGRDSSYNEQFF
-,-,TRBV4-3,TRBJ2-5,TGCGCCAGCAGCCAAGCTTCCGCGGGTTCGACCCAGTACTTC,CASSQASAGSTQYF
TRBD2,-,TRBV5-4,TRBJ2-7,TGTGCCAGCAGCTTTGGCGGGAGGGCCCCCTACGAGCAGTACTTC,CASSFGGRAPYEQYF
-,-,TRBV4-2,TRBJ2-3,TGTGCCAGCAGCCATAACCGGGACTGGAGCACAGATACGCAGTATTTT,CASSHNRDWSTDTQYF
-,once,TRBV5-1,TRBJ2-1,TGCGCCAGCAGCCACCGGCGGGGACTCTCTAGTCACAATGAGCAGTTCTTC,CASSHRRGLSSHNEQFF
TRBD2,few,TRBV5-1,TRBJ2-2,TGCGCCAGCAGCCGACTAGCGGGGAGGGACACCGGGGAGCTGTTTTTT,CASSRLAGRDTGELFF
-,few,TRBV7-9,TRBJ1-2,TGTGCCAGCAGCTTAGTAGGGCGAGCGGACGGCTACACCTTC,CASSLVGRADGYTF
-,once,TRBV18,TRBJ1-1,TGTGCCAGCTCACTGGCCGGGAGGACTGAAGCTTTCTTT,CASSLAGRTEAFF
-,-,TRBV7-2,TRBJ2-3,TGTGCCAGCAGCCTCTCCCCGGCAGATACGCAGTATTTT,CASSLSPADTQYF
TRBD2,-,TRBV25-1,TRBJ2-3,TGTGCCAGCAGTGTCAGCGGGAGAGGCGGTACGCAGTATTTT,CASSVSGRGGTQYF
TRBD2,-,TRBV6-5,TRBJ2-7,TGTGCCAGCAGACTCCTAGCGGGGGGTTACGAGCAGTACTTC,CASRLLAGGYEQYF
-,few,TRBV7-8,TRBJ2-7,TGTGCCAGCAGCTTCAACATTTGGGGGCCCTCCTCCTACGAGCAGTACTTC,CASSFNIWGPSSYEQYF
-,few,TRBV6-1,TRBJ1-5,TGTGCCAGCAGCCACAGTCAGCCCCAGCATTTT,CASSHSQPQHF
TRBD1,-,TRBV5-4,TRBJ1-2,TGTGCCAGCAGGCACGGACAGGGAATGAAGGTCTATGGCTACACCTTC,CASRHGQGMKVYGYTF
-,-,TRBV6-1,TRBJ1-1,TGTGCCAGCAGTACAGGGTTTGCCACTGAAGCTTTCTTT,CASSTGFATEAFF
TRBD2,few,TRBV30,TRBJ2-1,TGTGCCTGGAGTGTACCCCTCGGACTAGCGGGACACTACAATGAGCAGTTCTTC,CAWSVPLGLAGHYNEQFF
TRBD1,-,TRBV25-1,TRBJ2-1,TGTGCCAGCAGTGCTATGGGACAGGTCTCCTACAATGAGCAGTTCTTC,CASSAMGQVSYNEQFF
TRBD1,-,TRBV5-1,TRBJ2-7,TGCGCCAGCAGCTTATTGGACAGGGGGCTTGACGAGCAGTACTTC,CASSLLDRGLDEQYF
-,-,TRBV5-1,TRBJ2-3,TGCGCCAGCAGCCAAGACAGGATTACAGATACGCAGTATTTT,CASSQDRITDTQYF
-,-,TRBV5-5,TRBJ1-2,TGTGCCAGCAGCTTGGGGGGCGGACGCTATGGCTACACCTTC,CASSLGGGRYGYTF
-,-,TRBV20-1,TRBJ2-1,TGCAGTGCTAGTGGAGGGGTTGAGCAGTTCTTC,CSASGGVEQFF
-,few,TRBV5-5,TRBJ1-1,TGTGCCAGCAGCCCGGATCTGGGGGCCGAAGCTTTCTTT,CASSPDLGAEAFF
-,-,TRBV7-2,TRBJ2-1,TGTGCCAGCAGCCTGTTGGGGGGGCCAGGGAATGAGCAGTTCTTC,CASSLLGGPGNEQFF
-,few,TRBV7-9,TRBJ1-1,TGTGCCAGCCCCAACGAGTTCATGAACACTGAAGCTTTCTTT,CASPNEFMNTEAFF
-,-,TRBV28,TRBJ2-3,TGTGCCAGCAGCCCAAGGACAGGGAGGGCAGATACGCAGTATTTT,CASSPRTGRADTQYF
TRBD1,-,TRBV6-6,TRBJ2-7,TGTGCCAGCAGTTTTCTCCCGGGACAGGGGGCAAGGGAGCAGTACTTC,CASSFLPGQGAREQYF
-,-,TRBV23-1,TRBJ2-7,TGCGCCAGCAGTCAATTGGCAGGGGTCACCTCCTACGAGCAGTACTTC,CASSQLAGVTSYEQYF
-,-,TRBV5-1,TRBJ1-1,TGCGCCAGCAGCTTGCAGGGGTACTTCAACACTGAAGCTTTCTTT,CASSLQGYFNTEAFF
TRBD1,-,TRBV11-1,TRBJ2-7,TGTGCCAGCAGCCTACTGACAGGGGGCACCTACGAGCAGTACTTC,CASSLLTGGTYEQYF
TRBD2,few,TRBV19,TRBJ2-5,TGTGCCAGTAGTGGTTGGGAGGGGATCCAAGAGACCCAGTACTTC,CASSGWEGIQETQYF
-,few,TRBV10-3,TRBJ2-2,TGTGCCATCAGGGTACAGAACACCGGGGAGCTGTTTTTT,CAIRVQNTGELFF
-,-,TRBV7-9,TRBJ1-1,TGTGCCAGCAGCTCAGCAGGGGATTTCCGGAACACTGAAGCTTTCTTT,CASSSAGDFRNTEAFF
-,-,TRBV7-2,TRBJ2-1,TGTGCCAGCAGCTTAGTCCTTGAGCAGTTCTTC,CASSLVLEQFF
TRBD1,-,TRBV30,TRBJ1-2,TGTGCCTGGGGGACAGGTTATGGCTACACCTTC,CAWGTGYGYTF
TRBD1,-,TRBV5-1,TRBJ2-5,TGCGCCAGCAGCTGGGGGGACAGGGGTCGATTGGGCCAAGAGACCCAGTACTTC,CASSWGDRGRLGQETQYF
TRBD1,-,TRBV28,TRBJ2-5,TGTGCCAGCAGTTCCCCTCGCCGGGACAGGGGATACCAAGAGACCCAGTACTTC,CASSSPRRDRGYQETQYF
TRBD1,-,TRBV7-2,TRBJ2-1,TGTGCCAGCAGCTCTTGGGGACAGGCATACAATGAGCAGTTCTTC,CASSSWGQAYNEQFF
TRBD2,few,TRBV5-1,TRBJ2-1,TGCGCCAGCAGCTTGGCCGGCGGGAGGTTTATAGATGAGCAGTTCTTC,CASSLAGGRFIDEQFF
-,-,TRBV27,TRBJ1-4,TGTGCCAGCAGTTTATCTGGGGCAGGATATGAAAAACTGTTTTTT,CASSLSGAGYEKLFF
-,-,TRBV10-3,TRBJ2-3,TGTGCCATCCGCCGGGGGATGGGTACAGATACGCAGTATTTT,CAIRRGMGTDTQYF
-,-,TRBV19,TRBJ2-3,TGTGCCAGTAGTGTATCTGGGGCCCAACCCACAGATACGCAGTATTTT,CASSVSGAQPTDTQYF